This T cell receptor (beta chain) originates from a study of T cell responses to AZD1222 COVID-19 vaccine. Notes on the study in general: At 160-218 and 743-854, vaccine-associated CD4 TCRs were dominant, and they spanned spike. Most donors were white British, females outnumbered males, and clonal diversity was possibly underestimated. Unmutated variant regions reportedly attract nearly half of all spike-specific TCRs. After the peak T cell response, and only then, were repertoires sampled.

Germline lookup yields CDR1 KGHDR and CDR2 SFDVKD. The CDR3 runs to 15 residues. The ends were cut back, 2 bases at V and 5 bases at J, with 12 bases in the middle. As to this clone: Its antigen is unknown.

Sequencing was performed with immunoSEQ multiplex PCR; in TCRdb, only in-frame clones are kept and a portion is missing. The table records roughly 70,000 clones, just over 90% of them present only once. The sequence derives from an adult who received the MenACWY meningococcal vaccine as a control. The specimen was peripheral blood, collected 28 days after the second dose of the MenACWY control vaccine. The chain is built from TRBV24-1 and TRBJ1-5; D is unresolved. The CDR3 loop is CATSDSSDGYQPQHF. The CDR3 DNA reads as TGTGCCACCAGTGATTCCTCGGACGGGTATCAGCCCCAGCATTTT.